This TCR beta chain was captured in a study of shared clonotypes between healthy human individuals. The CDR3 contains 16 residues. Deletions cut 2 bases from V and 0 bases from J, with 10 bases between. Germline lookup yields CDR1 SGHTA and CDR2 FQGNSA. Running of the assay took place at deep level. It was about 0.3 ug DNA, about 30,000 T cell genomes, that went into each replicate PCR of unsorted PBMC. Sequencing used immunoSEQ multiplex PCR; TCRdb keeps in-frame clones, though not all of them. This sample has about half a million clones, with around 80% found just once. Study-wide results and limits: Clonotype sharing across donors was expected to vary with sequencing depth.

There were no recent acute infections or vaccinations among the donors, who were healthy HIV-negative adults. As to this clone: As yet, its antigen is unknown.

The sample taken for sequencing was PBMCs. The TCR sequence derives from a woman between 35 and 50 years old in good health. Some clones in this sample may be carry-over from other donors' samples. This chain connects TRBV7-2 to TRBJ2-2; D not resolved. The CDR3 DNA reads as TGTGCCAGCAGCTTAAGAGGACCATCGAACACCGGGGAGCTGTTTTTT. This translates into CASSLRGPSNTGELFF.